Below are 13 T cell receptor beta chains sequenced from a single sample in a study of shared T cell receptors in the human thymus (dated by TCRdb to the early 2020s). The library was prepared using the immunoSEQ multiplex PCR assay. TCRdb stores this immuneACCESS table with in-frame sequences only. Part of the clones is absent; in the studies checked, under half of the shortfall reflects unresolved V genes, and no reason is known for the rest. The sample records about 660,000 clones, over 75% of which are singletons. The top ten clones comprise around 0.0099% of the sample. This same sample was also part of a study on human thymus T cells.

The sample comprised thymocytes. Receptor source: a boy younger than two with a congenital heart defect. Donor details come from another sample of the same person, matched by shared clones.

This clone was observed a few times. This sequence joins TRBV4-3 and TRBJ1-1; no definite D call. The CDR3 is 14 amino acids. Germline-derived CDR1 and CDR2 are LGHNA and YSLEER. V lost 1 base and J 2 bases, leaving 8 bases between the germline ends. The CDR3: CASSQGEPNTEAFF. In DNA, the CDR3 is TGCGCCAGCAGCCAAGGAGAGCCCAACACTGAAGCTTTCTTT.

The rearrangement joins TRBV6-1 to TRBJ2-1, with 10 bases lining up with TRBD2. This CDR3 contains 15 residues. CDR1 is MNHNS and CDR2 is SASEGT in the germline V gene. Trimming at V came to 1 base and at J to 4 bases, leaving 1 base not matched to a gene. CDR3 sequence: CASSEERGGYNEQFF. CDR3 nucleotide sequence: TGTGCCAGCAGTGAAGAGCGGGGGGGATACAATGAGCAGTTCTTC.

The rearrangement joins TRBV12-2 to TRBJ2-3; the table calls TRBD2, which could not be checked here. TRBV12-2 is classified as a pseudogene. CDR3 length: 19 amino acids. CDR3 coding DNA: TGTGCAAGTCGCCTCCTCCTGCGTATGACTAGCGGGACCACAGATACGCAGTATTTT. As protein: CASRLLLRMTSGTTDTQYF.

CDR3 loop: CATRGGSYEQYF. The CDR3 nucleotides read TGTGCCACCAGGGGAGGGTCCTACGAGCAGTACTTC. The chain combines TRBV10-3 with TRBJ2-7; tentative D call: TRBD2 (7 bases). Germline CDR1 ENHRY, CDR2 SYGVKD. This CDR3 comprises 12 residues. Trimming took 10 bases from V and 1 from J, leaving 11 bases between them.

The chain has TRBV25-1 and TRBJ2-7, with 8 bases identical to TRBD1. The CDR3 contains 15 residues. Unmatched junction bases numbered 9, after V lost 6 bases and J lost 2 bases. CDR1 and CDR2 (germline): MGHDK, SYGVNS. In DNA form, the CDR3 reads TGTGCCAGCAGAGCTAGACAGGGGCTTCCCTACGAGCAGTACTTC. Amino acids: CASRARQGLPYEQYF.

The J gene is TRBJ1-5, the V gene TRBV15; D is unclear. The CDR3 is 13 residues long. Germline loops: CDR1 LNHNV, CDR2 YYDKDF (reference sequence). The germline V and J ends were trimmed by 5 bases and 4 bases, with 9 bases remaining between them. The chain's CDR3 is CATSRRSNQPQHF. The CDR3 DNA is TGTGCCACCAGCCGTCGTTCTAATCAGCCCCAGCATTTT.

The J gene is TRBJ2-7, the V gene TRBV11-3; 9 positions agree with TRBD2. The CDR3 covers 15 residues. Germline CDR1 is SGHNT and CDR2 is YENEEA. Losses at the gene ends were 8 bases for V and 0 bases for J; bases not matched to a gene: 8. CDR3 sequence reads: CASSASTSGSYEQYF. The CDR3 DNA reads TGTGCCAGCTCCGCCTCGACTAGCGGCTCCTACGAGCAGTACTTC.

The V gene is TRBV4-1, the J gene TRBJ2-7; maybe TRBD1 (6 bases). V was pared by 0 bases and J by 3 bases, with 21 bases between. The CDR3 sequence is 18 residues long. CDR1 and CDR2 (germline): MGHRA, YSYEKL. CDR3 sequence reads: CASSQDSAILGDIYEQYF. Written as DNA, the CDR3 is TGCGCCAGCAGCCAAGATTCCGCTATATTAGGGGACATCTACGAGCAGTACTTC.

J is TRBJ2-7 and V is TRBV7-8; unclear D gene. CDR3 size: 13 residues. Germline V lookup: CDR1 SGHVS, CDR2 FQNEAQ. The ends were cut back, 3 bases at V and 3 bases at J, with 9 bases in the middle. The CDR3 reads CASSLGANYEQYF. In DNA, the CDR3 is TGTGCCAGCAGCTTGGGCGCCAACTACGAGCAGTACTTC.

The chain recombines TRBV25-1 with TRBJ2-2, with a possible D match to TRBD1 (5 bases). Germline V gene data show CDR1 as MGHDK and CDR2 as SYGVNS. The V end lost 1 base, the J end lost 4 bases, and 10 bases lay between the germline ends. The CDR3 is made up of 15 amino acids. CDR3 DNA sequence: TGTGCCAGCAGTGAATCAGGGAAGAGCACCGGGGAGCTGTTTTTT. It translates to CASSESGKSTGELFF.

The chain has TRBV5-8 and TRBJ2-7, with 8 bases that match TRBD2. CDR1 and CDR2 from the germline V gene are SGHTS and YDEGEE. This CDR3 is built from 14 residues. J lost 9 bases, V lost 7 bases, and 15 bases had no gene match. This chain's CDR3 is CASSDSPGLGVQYF. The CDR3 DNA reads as TGTGCCAGCTCCGATTCTCCGGGACTAGGGGTGCAGTACTTC.

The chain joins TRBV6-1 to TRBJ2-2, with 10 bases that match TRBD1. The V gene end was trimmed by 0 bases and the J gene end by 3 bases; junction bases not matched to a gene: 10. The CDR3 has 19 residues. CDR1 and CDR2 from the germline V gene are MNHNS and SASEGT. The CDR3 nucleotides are TGTGCCAGCAGTGAAGCGCATGGGGGGGACAGGGGTGACACCGGGGAGCTGTTTTTT. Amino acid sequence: CASSEAHGGDRGDTGELFF.

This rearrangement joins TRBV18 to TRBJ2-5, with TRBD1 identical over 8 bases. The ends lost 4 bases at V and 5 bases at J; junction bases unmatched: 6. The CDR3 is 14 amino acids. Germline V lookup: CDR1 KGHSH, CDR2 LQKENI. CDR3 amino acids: CASSLDRGEETQYF. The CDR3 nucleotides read TGTGCCAGCTCACTAGACAGGGGCGAGGAGACCCAGTACTTC.